The clone carrying this TCR beta chain was seen just once. V lost 4 bases, J lost 9 bases, and 13 bases stayed unmatched. Looked up from germline, CDR1 is SGHRS and CDR2 is YFSETQ. CDR3 size: 15 residues. This record comes from a study of control samples from healthy donors and cancer patients. Libraries were prepared by immunoSEQ multiplex PCR; TCRdb keeps only in-frame clonotypes and omits some of them. The data contain about 54,000 clones, 95% to 96% of them seen just once; the ten biggest clones take up 1.5% to 2%. The rearrangement joins TRBV5-1 to TRBJ2-7; 10 nucleotides line up with TRBD1. The sequence was obtained from a woman aged 25-40 years in good health. Sequencing was done on a sample of blood. CDR3 nucleotides: TGCGCCAGCAGCGTCGAGGGACAGGGGCGCCGGGGGCAGTACTTC. It encodes CASSVEGQGRRGQYF.